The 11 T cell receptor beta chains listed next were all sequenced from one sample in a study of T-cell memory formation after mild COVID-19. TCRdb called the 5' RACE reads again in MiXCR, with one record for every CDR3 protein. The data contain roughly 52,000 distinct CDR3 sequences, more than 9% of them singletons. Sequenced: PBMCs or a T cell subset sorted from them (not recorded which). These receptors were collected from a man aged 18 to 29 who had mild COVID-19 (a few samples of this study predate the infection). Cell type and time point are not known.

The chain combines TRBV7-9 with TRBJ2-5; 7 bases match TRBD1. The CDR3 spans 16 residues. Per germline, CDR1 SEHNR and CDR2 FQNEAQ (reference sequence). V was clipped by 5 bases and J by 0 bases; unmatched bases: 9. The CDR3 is CASSQGTAHDQETQYF. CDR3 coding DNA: TGTGCCAGCAGCCAGGGGACAGCACATGACCAAGAGACCCAGTACTTC.

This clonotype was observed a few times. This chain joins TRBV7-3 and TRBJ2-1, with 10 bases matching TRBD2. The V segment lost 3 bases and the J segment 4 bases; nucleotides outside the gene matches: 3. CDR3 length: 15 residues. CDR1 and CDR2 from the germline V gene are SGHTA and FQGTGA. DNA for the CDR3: TGTGCCAGCAGCTTTAGCGGGGGGAGTTACAATGAGCAGTTCTTC. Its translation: CASSFSGGSYNEQFF. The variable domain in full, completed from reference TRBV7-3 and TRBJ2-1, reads GAGVSQTPSNKVTEKGKYVELRCDPISGHTALYWYRQSLGQGPEFLIYFQGTGAADDSGLPNDRFFAVRPEGSVSTLKIQRTERGDSAVYLCASSFSGGSYNEQFFGPGTRLTVL.

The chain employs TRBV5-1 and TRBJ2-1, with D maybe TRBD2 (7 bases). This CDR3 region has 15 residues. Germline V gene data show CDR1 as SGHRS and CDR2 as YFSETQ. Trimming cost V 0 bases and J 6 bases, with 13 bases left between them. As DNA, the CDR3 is TGCGCCAGCAGCTTGGGCCCGGGGGGCCTCAATGAGCAGTTCTTC. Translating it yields CASSLGPGGLNEQFF.

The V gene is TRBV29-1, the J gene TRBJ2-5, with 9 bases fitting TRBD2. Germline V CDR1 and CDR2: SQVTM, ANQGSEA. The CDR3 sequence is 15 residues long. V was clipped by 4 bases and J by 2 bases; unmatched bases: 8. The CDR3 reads CSVVGSGGHQETQYF. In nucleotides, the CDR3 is TGCAGCGTTGTCGGTAGCGGGGGCCATCAAGAGACCCAGTACTTC.

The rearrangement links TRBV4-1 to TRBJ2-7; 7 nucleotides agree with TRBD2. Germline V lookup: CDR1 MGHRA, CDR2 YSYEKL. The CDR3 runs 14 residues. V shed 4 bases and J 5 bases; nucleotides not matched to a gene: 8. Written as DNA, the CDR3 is TGCGCCAGCAGCCTAACCGGGACTAAGGACGAGCAGTACGTC. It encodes CASSLTGTKDEQYV.

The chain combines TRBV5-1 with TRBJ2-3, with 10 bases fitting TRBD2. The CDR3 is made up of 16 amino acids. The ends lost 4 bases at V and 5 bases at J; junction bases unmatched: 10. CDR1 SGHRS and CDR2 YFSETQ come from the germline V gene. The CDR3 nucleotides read TGCGCCAGCAGCACGAGCGGGGGGGCACCGATAGATACGCAGTATTTT. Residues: CASSTSGGAPIDTQYF.

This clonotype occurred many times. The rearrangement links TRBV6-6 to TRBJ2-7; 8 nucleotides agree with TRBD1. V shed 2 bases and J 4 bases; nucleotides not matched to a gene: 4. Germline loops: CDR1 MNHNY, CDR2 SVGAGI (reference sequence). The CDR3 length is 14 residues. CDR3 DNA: TGTGCCAGCAGTTACCGGGACAGGCCATACGAGCAGTACTTC. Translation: CASSYRDRPYEQYF.

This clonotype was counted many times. In nucleotides, the CDR3 is TGTGCCAGCAGCTTAGAGTGGGGACTAGCGGGGAAGCAGTTCTTC. This sequence encodes CASSLEWGLAGKQFF. The J gene is TRBJ2-1, the V gene TRBV7-2; 13 bases align to TRBD2. Trimming cost V 1 base and J 11 bases; bases outside gene matches: 5. Germline V CDR1 and CDR2: SGHTA, FQGNSA. The CDR3 spans 15 residues.

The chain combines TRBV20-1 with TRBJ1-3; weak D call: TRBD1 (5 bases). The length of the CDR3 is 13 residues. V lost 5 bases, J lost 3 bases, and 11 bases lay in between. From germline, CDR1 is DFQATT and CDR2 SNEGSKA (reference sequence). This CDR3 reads CSAGAAGGNTIYF. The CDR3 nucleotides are TGCAGTGCTGGGGCCGCGGGTGGAAACACCATATATTTT.

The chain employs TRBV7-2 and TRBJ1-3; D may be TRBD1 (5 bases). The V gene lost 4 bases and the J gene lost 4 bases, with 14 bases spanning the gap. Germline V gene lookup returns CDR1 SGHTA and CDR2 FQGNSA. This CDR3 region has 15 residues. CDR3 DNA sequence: TGTGCCAGCAGCTCCCTCGCTGGGGCCGGAAACACCATATATTTT. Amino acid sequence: CASSSLAGAGNTIYF.

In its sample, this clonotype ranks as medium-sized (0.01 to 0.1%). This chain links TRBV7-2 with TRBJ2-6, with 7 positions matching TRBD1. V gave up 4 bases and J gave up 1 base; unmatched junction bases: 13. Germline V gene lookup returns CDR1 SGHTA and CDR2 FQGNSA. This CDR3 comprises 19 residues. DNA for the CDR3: TGTGCCAGCAGCTCAGAGGGGGCAGGGATCACTTCTGGGGCCAACGTCCTGACTTTC. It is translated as CASSSEGAGITSGANVLTF. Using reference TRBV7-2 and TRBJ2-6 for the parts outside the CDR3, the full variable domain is GAGVSQSPSNKVTEKGKDVELRCDPISGHTALYWYRQSLGQGLEFLIYFQGNSAPDKSGLPSDRFSAERTGGSVSTLTIQRTQQEDSAVYLCASSSEGAGITSGANVLTFGAGSRLTVL.